Below, 27 T cell receptor beta chains from the same sample are listed, as sequenced in a study of OX40 agonist ivuxolimab in advanced cancers. Profiled with immunoSEQ multiplex PCR; TCRdb holds only in-frame clones, not every one. The sample holds some 110,000 clones; around 93% are singletons and the top ten take approximately 0.15%. Source: CD4+ or CD8+ T cells sorted from blood, taken in a trial of the OX40 agonist ivuxolimab. The receptors derive from an adult with an advanced solid tumor such as melanoma, head and neck, liver or kidney cancer.

The rearrangement joins TRBV4-2 to TRBJ2-5; TRBD1 aligns across 7 bases. V trimming: 3 bases; J trimming: 1 base; junction bases outside the gene matches: 2. The CDR3 runs to 14 residues. CDR1 is LGHNA and CDR2 is YNFKEQ in the germline V gene. The CDR3 DNA reads TGTGCCAGCAGCCAGGGGACAGCCCAAGAGACCCAGTACTTC. Its protein is CASSQGTAQETQYF.

J is TRBJ2-6 and V is TRBV7-9; TRBD2 matches 7 bases. V was pared by 5 bases and J by 0 bases, with 7 bases of the junction left unmatched. The CDR3 has 17 amino acids. CDR1 and CDR2 (germline): SEHNR, FQNEAQ (reference sequence). The CDR3 loop is CASSPRGGNSGANVLTF. Written as DNA, the CDR3 is TGTGCCAGCAGCCCGCGGGGAGGGAACTCTGGGGCCAACGTCCTGACTTTC.

V usage is TRBV7-3 and J usage is TRBJ1-2; 7 bases fit TRBD1. J gave up 6 bases and V 3 bases, and 7 bases lay outside the gene matches. Germline-derived CDR1 and CDR2 are SGHTA and FQGTGA. The CDR3 consists of 14 residues. In DNA, the CDR3 is TGTGCCAGCAGCTTCGGGACAGTCTCGCATGGCTACACCTTC. Translating it yields CASSFGTVSHGYTF. Variable domain in full (rest from reference TRBV7-3 and TRBJ1-2): GAGVSQTPSNKVTEKGKYVELRCDPISGHTALYWYRQSLGQGPEFLIYFQGTGAADDSGLPNDRFFAVRPEGSVSTLKIQRTERGDSAVYLCASSFGTVSHGYTFGSGTRLTVV.

The genes are TRBV19 and TRBJ2-3; 8 nucleotides match TRBD1. V shed 5 bases and J 3 bases; nucleotides not matched to a gene: 4. The CDR3 length is 14 residues. Per the germline V gene, CDR1 is LNHDA and CDR2 is SQIVND (reference sequence). The CDR3 loop is CASSPDRETDTQYF. The CDR3 nucleotides are TGTGCCAGTAGTCCGGACAGGGAGACAGATACGCAGTATTTT. Complete variable domain (other parts from reference TRBV19 and TRBJ2-3): DGGITQSPKYLFRKEGQNVTLSCEQNLNHDAMYWYRQDPGQGLRLIYYSQIVNDFQKGDIAEGYSVSREKKESFPLTVTSAQKNPTAFYLCASSPDRETDTQYFGPGTRLTVL.

This clone appeared a single time. This sequence joins TRBV7-9 and TRBJ1-4; 9 nucleotides agree with TRBD1. The V segment lost 4 bases and the J segment 8 bases; nucleotides outside the gene matches: 5. The CDR3 covers 14 residues. Germline CDR1 SEHNR, CDR2 FQNEAQ (reference sequence). This chain's CDR3 is CASSSDRGTEKLFF. In DNA form, the CDR3 reads TGTGCCAGCAGCTCCGACAGGGGGACCGAAAAACTGTTTTTT.

The chain is built from TRBV19 and TRBJ2-3; TRBD1 agrees at 9 bases. The V gene end was trimmed by 10 bases and the J gene end by 0 bases; junction bases not matched to a gene: 17. This CDR3 is 18 amino acids long. In germline, CDR1 is LNHDA, CDR2 SQIVND (reference sequence). The CDR3 DNA follows: TGTGCCACCTCCGGGACAGGGTCGTTTATGCCTAGCACAGATACGCAGTATTTT. Translation: CATSGTGSFMPSTDTQYF.

This chain joins TRBV7-3 and TRBJ1-1; 8 nucleotides line up with TRBD1. Per the germline V gene, CDR1 is SGHTA and CDR2 is FQGTGA. V gave up 5 bases and J gave up 1 base; unmatched junction bases: 6. The length of the CDR3 is 15 residues. This chain's CDR3 is CASSKSGTGNTEAFF. CDR3 bases: TGTGCCAGCAGCAAATCCGGGACAGGGAACACTGAAGCTTTCTTT.

CDR3 nucleotides: TGTGCCAGCAGCTTAGGGACTTCCCAATCCAATGAAAAACTGTTTTTT. Its translation: CASSLGTSQSNEKLFF. The chain recombines TRBV7-9 with TRBJ1-4; D uncertain. The CDR3 runs to 16 residues. Deletions cut 1 base from V and 5 bases from J, with 14 bases between. The V gene's germline CDR1 is SEHNR and CDR2 FQNEAQ (reference sequence).

This sequence joins TRBV7-8 and TRBJ1-4, with no clear D. V was cut by 4 bases and J by 0 bases, with 6 bases left in between. This CDR3 is built from 14 residues. The germline CDR1 and CDR2 sequences are SGHVS and FQNEAQ. The CDR3 coding sequence is TGTGCCAGCAGCTGGTCTGCAACTAATGAAAAACTGTTTTTT. Its protein product is CASSWSATNEKLFF.

The rearrangement joins TRBV7-9 to TRBJ2-7, with 9 positions matching TRBD1. Losses at the gene ends were 5 bases for V and 0 bases for J; bases not matched to a gene: 5. Germline CDR1 reads SEHNR; CDR2 reads FQNEAQ (reference sequence). The CDR3 spans 15 residues. The CDR3 DNA follows: TGTGCCAGCAGCCTTCGACAGGGGGTCTCCTACGAGCAGTACTTC. Protein sequence: CASSLRQGVSYEQYF. Combining the CDR3 with reference TRBV7-9 and TRBJ2-7 gives the whole variable domain DTGVSQNPRHKITKRGQNVTFRCDPISEHNRLYWYRQTLGQGPEFLTYFQNEAQLEKSRLLSDRFSAERPKGSFSTLEIQRTEQGDSAMYLCASSLRQGVSYEQYFGPGTRLTVT.

This clone was counted a few times. This chain links TRBV5-4 with TRBJ2-1, with TRBD1 as a possible D gene (5 bases). Germline V gives CDR1 SGHNT, CDR2 YYREEE (reference sequence). The CDR3 loop spans 16 amino acids. Trimming stripped 4 bases from V and 0 bases from J, with 14 bases between. CDR3 sequence: CASSPSTVVSYNEQFF. CDR3 DNA sequence: TGTGCCAGCAGCCCCTCGACAGTGGTCTCCTACAATGAGCAGTTCTTC.

The J gene is TRBJ1-2, the V gene TRBV19, with a weak D call TRBD1 (6 bases). V was shortened by 3 bases and J by 2 bases, with 10 bases between the two germline ends. This CDR3 region has 14 residues. The germline gives CDR1 LNHDA, CDR2 SQIVND (reference sequence). The CDR3 sequence: CASSITGTNYGYTF. Written as DNA, the CDR3 is TGTGCCAGTAGTATCACAGGGACCAACTATGGCTACACCTTC.

The CDR3 DNA reads TGTGCCAGCAGCCTCTCAGGGGTAATGAACACTGAAGCTTTCTTT. Its protein is CASSLSGVMNTEAFF. V gene TRBV6-5 combines with J gene TRBJ1-1; the D gene is possibly TRBD1 (6 bases). V dropped 6 bases and J dropped 0 bases, with 14 bases sitting between them. CDR1 and CDR2 from the germline V gene are MNHEY and SVGAGI. This CDR3 region has 15 residues.

This chain uses TRBV5-5 with TRBJ2-7; 9 bases map to TRBD2. The V gene's germline CDR1 is SGHKS and CDR2 YYEKEE (reference sequence). V was pared by 1 base and J by 6 bases, with 8 bases of the junction left unmatched. The CDR3 has 15 residues. CDR3 bases: TGTGCCAGCAGCTTGATAGCGGGGGCCGGGGGCGAGCAGTACTTC. Its protein is CASSLIAGAGGEQYF.

The count of this clone is one. This rearrangement joins TRBV5-6 to TRBJ1-5; possibly TRBD1 for D (5 bases). The CDR3 consists of 13 residues. CDR1 SGHDT and CDR2 YYEEEE come from the germline V gene. V lost 3 bases, J lost 3 bases, and 7 bases lay in between. The CDR3 DNA sequence: TGTGCCAGCAGCTCAGGGTACAATCAGCCCCAGCATTTT. It codes for CASSSGYNQPQHF.

This chain uses TRBV4-1 with TRBJ1-5; D possibly corresponds to TRBD1 (6 bases). V was trimmed by 0 bases and J by 3 bases, leaving 12 bases between them. Germline CDR1 reads MGHRA; CDR2 reads YSYEKL. This CDR3 is built from 16 residues. The CDR3 DNA follows: TGCGCCAGCAGCCAAGAAGCCAGGGGCAACAATCAGCCCCAGCATTTT. Protein sequence: CASSQEARGNNQPQHF.

The chain joins TRBV27 to TRBJ1-5; D call uncertain. This CDR3 comprises 13 residues. Looked up from germline, CDR1 is MNHEY and CDR2 is SMNVEV (reference sequence). V was pared by 5 bases and J by 8 bases, with 13 bases between. CDR3 sequence: CASSPRRGEPQHF. The CDR3 coding sequence is TGTGCCAGCAGTCCCCGCCGCGGGGAGCCCCAGCATTTT.

The chain has TRBV6-1 and TRBJ1-2; D not certain. V gave up 8 bases and J gave up 7 bases, with 5 bases separating them. The CDR3 has 9 residues. Germline lookup yields CDR1 MNHNS and CDR2 SASEGT. CDR3 in amino acids: CASEGGYTF. The DNA for the CDR3 is TGTGCCAGCGAAGGTGGCTACACCTTC.

This rearrangement joins TRBV18 to TRBJ1-2; 9 nucleotides line up with TRBD1. CDR1 is KGHSH, CDR2 LQKENI, per germline. This CDR3 has 15 residues. V lost 3 bases and J lost 6; bases outside the gene matches: 8. The CDR3 DNA reads as TGTGCCAGCTCACCGGGACAGGGTTTTACCGATGGCTACACCTTC. Translating it yields CASSPGQGFTDGYTF.

The rearrangement uses TRBV14 and TRBJ2-6; the D is unclear. CDR3 size: 15 residues. Germline-derived CDR1 and CDR2 are SGHDN and FVKESK. The V end lost 3 bases, the J end lost 3 bases, and 9 bases lay between the germline ends. The CDR3 sequence: CASSQLGNGANVLTF. The CDR3 region has the DNA TGTGCCAGCAGCCAGTTAGGTAATGGGGCCAACGTCCTGACTTTC.

J is TRBJ2-7 and V is TRBV28; tentatively, D is TRBD1 (5 bases). V was pared by 4 bases and J by 7 bases, with 14 bases between. Germline-derived CDR1 and CDR2 are MDHEN and SYDVKM. CDR3 length: 13 residues. Here the CDR3 reads CASSSLPTAEQYF. Here the CDR3 DNA reads TGTGCCAGCAGTTCCCTCCCGACAGCAGAGCAGTACTTC.

Here the CDR3 reads CASSLGLAGEETQYF. The DNA of the CDR3 is TGTGCCAGCAGCCTGGGACTAGCGGGAGAGGAGACCCAGTACTTC. The rearrangement links TRBV7-8 to TRBJ2-5; 14 bases are shared with TRBD2. Germline V gene lookup returns CDR1 SGHVS and CDR2 FQNEAQ. The CDR3 length is 15 residues. Losses at the gene ends were 5 bases for V and 5 bases for J; bases not matched to a gene: 4.

The chain links TRBV5-1 to TRBJ1-3; D uncertain. CDR1 is SGHRS, CDR2 YFSETQ, per germline. The CDR3 has 13 residues. V was cut by 4 bases and J by 1 base, with 6 bases left in between. DNA of the CDR3: TGCGCCAGCAGCGGGCTATCTGGAAACACCATATATTTT. Translation: CASSGLSGNTIYF.

The chain has TRBV5-1 and TRBJ1-3, with 10 bases lining up with TRBD1. The CDR3 has 16 residues. V shed 4 bases and J 2 bases; nucleotides not matched to a gene: 6. CDR1 and CDR2 from the germline V gene are SGHRS and YFSETQ. Here the CDR3 DNA reads TGCGCCAGCAGCGGGGACAGGGGAACTCCTGGAAACACCATATATTTT. Encoded protein: CASSGDRGTPGNTIYF.

About this clone: The same CDR3 also results from other DNA sequences found in this sample. This chain connects TRBV5-1 to TRBJ1-1; the match to TRBD1 covers 8 bases. V dropped 4 bases and J dropped 4; count of bases not matched to a gene: 6. The germline V gene encodes CDR1 SGHRS and CDR2 YFSETQ. The CDR3 totals 14 residues. This chain's CDR3 is CASSLQGASTEAFF. DNA of the CDR3: TGCGCCAGCAGCCTCCAGGGGGCGAGCACTGAAGCTTTCTTT.

V and J are TRBV7-2 and TRBJ1-2; D gene uncertain. The CDR3 loop spans 16 amino acids. Deletions cut 1 base from V and 8 bases from J, with 20 bases between. The germline V gene encodes CDR1 SGHTA and CDR2 FQGNSA. The DNA for the CDR3 is TGTGCCAGCAGCTTAGTCGGGGTACAGCCCCTAGTAGGCTACACCTTC. Protein sequence: CASSLVGVQPLVGYTF. The variable domain in full, with the rest retrieved from reference TRBV7-2 and TRBJ1-2, is GAGVSQSPSNKVTEKGKDVELRCDPISGHTALYWYRQSLGQGLEFLIYFQGNSAPDKSGLPSDRFSAERTGGSVSTLTIQRTQQEDSAVYLCASSLVGVQPLVGYTFGSGTRLTVV.

The J gene is TRBJ2-3, the V gene TRBV5-1; D is unresolved. Germline CDR1 is SGHRS and CDR2 is YFSETQ. The V end was cut by 1 base, the J end by 6 bases, with 18 bases between. This CDR3 is built from 16 residues. The CDR3 nucleotides are TGCGCCAGCAGCTTGTCGGGTGTCGCAGTTGGGGATACGCAGTATTTT. Amino acid sequence: CASSLSGVAVGDTQYF.